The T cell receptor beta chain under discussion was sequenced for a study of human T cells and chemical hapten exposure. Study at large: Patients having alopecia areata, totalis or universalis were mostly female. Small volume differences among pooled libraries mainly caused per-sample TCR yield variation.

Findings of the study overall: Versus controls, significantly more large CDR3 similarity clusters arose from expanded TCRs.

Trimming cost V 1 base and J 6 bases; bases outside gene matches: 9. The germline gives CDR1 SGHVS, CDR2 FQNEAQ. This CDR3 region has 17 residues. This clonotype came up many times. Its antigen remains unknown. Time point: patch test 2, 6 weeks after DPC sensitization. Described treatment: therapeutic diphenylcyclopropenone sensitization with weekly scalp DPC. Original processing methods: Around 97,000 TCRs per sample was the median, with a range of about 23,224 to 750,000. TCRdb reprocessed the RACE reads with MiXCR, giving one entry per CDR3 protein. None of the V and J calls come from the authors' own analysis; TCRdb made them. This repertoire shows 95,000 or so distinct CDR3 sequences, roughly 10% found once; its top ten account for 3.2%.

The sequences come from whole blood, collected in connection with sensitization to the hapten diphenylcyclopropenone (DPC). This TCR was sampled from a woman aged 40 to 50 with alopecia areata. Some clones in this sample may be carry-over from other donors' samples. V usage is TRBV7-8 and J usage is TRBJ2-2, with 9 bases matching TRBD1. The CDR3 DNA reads TGTGCCAGCAGCTTAGTTTCGGGACAGGGAAGTGCCGGGGAGCTGTTTTTT. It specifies CASSLVSGQGSAGELFF.